A selection of T cell receptor beta chains follows, all from one sample in a study of vaccination effects on CD4 cells after COVID-19. Data came from immunoSEQ multiplex PCR; TCRdb stores just in-frame clones and leaves some out. This sample carries about 68,000 clones, roughly 80% of them seen once, and the ten largest clones take 12%. Which antigens these TCRs recognize remains unknown. This specimen consisted of CD4+ T cells from PBMCs cultured with SARS-CoV-2 spike peptides, obtained before COVID-19 vaccination. The receptors were sampled from a human donor who received a COVID-19 vaccine. CDR3s include the opening cysteine and the closing phenylalanine or tryptophan. The order of the fields is V gene, clone size, J gene, D gene, CDR3 DNA, CDR3 protein. D genes are given only for firm matches. Not all rows give a size; the values are once, few, many and, for expanded clones, a class.

v_gene: TRBV24-1; abundance: once; j_gene: TRBJ1-2; d_gene: TRBD1; CDR3nt: TGTGCCACCAGTGGGGGACCGGGACAGGCTTCGTCACCCTATGGCTACACCTTC; CDR3aa: CATSGGPGQASSPYGYTF
v_gene: TRBV19; abundance: -; j_gene: TRBJ1-1; d_gene: TRBD1; CDR3nt: TGTGCCACTGATAGAGGGGGACAGGGCCTCTTATTGAACACTGAAGCTTTCTTT; CDR3aa: CATDRGGQGLLLNTEAFF
v_gene: TRBV18; abundance: -; j_gene: TRBJ2-5; d_gene: -; CDR3nt: TGTGCCAGCTCACCGTTCAGCGAAGAGACCCAGTACTTC; CDR3aa: CASSPFSEETQYF
v_gene: TRBV11-2; abundance: -; j_gene: TRBJ2-3; d_gene: -; CDR3nt: TGTGCCAGCAGCTTAGCCCGGACATTCTCTAGCACAGATACGCAGTATTTT; CDR3aa: CASSLARTFSSTDTQYF
v_gene: TRBV11-2; abundance: -; j_gene: TRBJ2-4; d_gene: -; CDR3nt: TGTGCCAGCAGCTTCAGTTCGGTAGCCAAAAACATTCAGTACTTC; CDR3aa: CASSFSSVAKNIQYF
v_gene: TRBV4-1; abundance: few; j_gene: TRBJ1-2; d_gene: -; CDR3nt: TGCGCCAGCAGCCAAGCGAGTGGCTACTATGGCTACACCTTC; CDR3aa: CASSQASGYYGYTF
v_gene: TRBV19; abundance: -; j_gene: TRBJ2-3; d_gene: -; CDR3nt: TGTGCCAGTAGCCCACTCGGGGGAAACACAGATACGCAGTATTTT; CDR3aa: CASSPLGGNTDTQYF
v_gene: TRBV11-2; abundance: -; j_gene: TRBJ1-2; d_gene: TRBD1; CDR3nt: TGTGCCAGCAGCTCCCGGGACAGGGGGTCCTATGGCTACACCTTC; CDR3aa: CASSSRDRGSYGYTF
v_gene: TRBV9; abundance: -; j_gene: TRBJ1-6; d_gene: TRBD1; CDR3nt: TGTGCCAGCAGCGTAGGGACAGGGTTACCCCTCCACTTT; CDR3aa: CASSVGTGLPLHF
v_gene: TRBV5-4; abundance: -; j_gene: TRBJ1-2; d_gene: -; CDR3nt: TGTGCCAGCAGCTTCGAAGGACAGAATGGCTACACCTTC; CDR3aa: CASSFEGQNGYTF
v_gene: TRBV30; abundance: -; j_gene: TRBJ2-5; d_gene: -; CDR3nt: TGTGCCTGGAGTCCCTATCCGGAGACCCAGTACTTC; CDR3aa: CAWSPYPETQYF
v_gene: TRBV7-2; abundance: -; j_gene: TRBJ2-2; d_gene: -; CDR3nt: TGTGCCAGCAGCTTAGGGGGGCGTACCGGGGAGCTGTTTTTT; CDR3aa: CASSLGGRTGELFF
v_gene: TRBV7-3; abundance: once; j_gene: TRBJ2-2; d_gene: -; CDR3nt: TGTGCCAGCAGCGTTGATAGCGGCGCCGGGGAGCTGTTTTTT; CDR3aa: CASSVDSGAGELFF
v_gene: TRBV6-4; abundance: -; j_gene: TRBJ1-1; d_gene: TRBD1; CDR3nt: TGTGCCAGCAGTGACTCGACAGGGGACAGGACTGAAGCTTTCTTT; CDR3aa: CASSDSTGDRTEAFF
v_gene: TRBV10-3; abundance: -; j_gene: TRBJ1-2; d_gene: -; CDR3nt: TGTGCCATCAGTGAATCAGTATTGAGAGGGGCGGGAGGCTACACCTTC; CDR3aa: CAISESVLRGAGGYTF
v_gene: TRBV6-1; abundance: -; j_gene: TRBJ1-2; d_gene: -; CDR3nt: TGTGCCAGCAGTGAACGGGCAGCACGCTATGGCTACACCTTC; CDR3aa: CASSERAARYGYTF
v_gene: TRBV19; abundance: -; j_gene: TRBJ2-1; d_gene: -; CDR3nt: TGTGCCAGTAGTAGGCAGAACTCCTACAATGAGCAGTTCTTC; CDR3aa: CASSRQNSYNEQFF
v_gene: TRBV20-1; abundance: -; j_gene: TRBJ1-6; d_gene: TRBD1; CDR3nt: TGCAGTGCTAGTAGCAGACAGGGTAATTCACCCCTCCACTTT; CDR3aa: CSASSRQGNSPLHF
v_gene: TRBV5-4; abundance: -; j_gene: TRBJ1-5; d_gene: -; CDR3nt: TGTGCCAGCAGTCTCCGGCCAGGTCAGCCCCAGCATTTT; CDR3aa: CASSLRPGQPQHF
v_gene: TRBV9; abundance: -; j_gene: TRBJ1-6; d_gene: TRBD1; CDR3nt: TGTGCCAGCAGAACCGGGACAGGGAATTCACCCCTCCACTTT; CDR3aa: CASRTGTGNSPLHF
v_gene: TRBV5-8; abundance: -; j_gene: TRBJ2-3; d_gene: -; CDR3nt: TGTGCCAGCAGCTTGGCGCAGGGAACAGGCAGCACAGATACGCAGTATTTT; CDR3aa: CASSLAQGTGSTDTQYF
v_gene: TRBV7-2; abundance: -; j_gene: TRBJ1-3; d_gene: -; CDR3nt: TGTGCCAGCAGCTTCCTCGGGGGGGCCGGAAACACCATATATTTT; CDR3aa: CASSFLGGAGNTIYF
v_gene: TRBV7-9; abundance: -; j_gene: TRBJ1-2; d_gene: -; CDR3nt: TGTGCCAGCAGCCTCGCAGGGTCCTATGGCTACACCTTC; CDR3aa: CASSLAGSYGYTF
v_gene: TRBV5-8; abundance: -; j_gene: TRBJ1-5; d_gene: -; CDR3nt: TGTGCCAGCAGCTTGAGCAGGGTGGCGATTAGCAATCAGCCCCAGCATTTT; CDR3aa: CASSLSRVAISNQPQHF
v_gene: TRBV6-5; abundance: -; j_gene: TRBJ1-2; d_gene: -; CDR3nt: TGTGCCAGCCGCACCGGGACACAAGGCTACACCTTC; CDR3aa: CASRTGTQGYTF
v_gene: TRBV7-2; abundance: -; j_gene: TRBJ1-2; d_gene: -; CDR3nt: TGTGCCAGCAGCTCAAAGGGGCGTCCTATTCTTTGGGGCTACACCTTC; CDR3aa: CASSSKGRPILWGYTF
v_gene: TRBV6-5; abundance: -; j_gene: TRBJ1-2; d_gene: -; CDR3nt: TGTGCCACGCGGCCCGCATATAACTATGGCTACACCTTC; CDR3aa: CATRPAYNYGYTF
v_gene: TRBV10-3; abundance: -; j_gene: TRBJ2-3; d_gene: -; CDR3nt: TGTGCCGCCAATCCCCAAAGCACAGATACGCAGTATTTT; CDR3aa: CAANPQSTDTQYF
v_gene: TRBV9; abundance: -; j_gene: TRBJ1-5; d_gene: -; CDR3nt: TGTGCCAGCAGCCGCGCCGGGACAAGCAATCAGCCCCAGCATTTT; CDR3aa: CASSRAGTSNQPQHF
v_gene: TRBV2; abundance: -; j_gene: TRBJ1-4; d_gene: -; CDR3nt: TGTGCCAGCAGTGCTGGGTGGGGGCCGGGTGAAAAACTGTTTTTT; CDR3aa: CASSAGWGPGEKLFF
v_gene: TRBV7-8; abundance: -; j_gene: TRBJ1-5; d_gene: TRBD1; CDR3nt: TGTGCCAGCAGCCCCGGGACAGGGTACAATCAGCCCCAGCATTTT; CDR3aa: CASSPGTGYNQPQHF
v_gene: TRBV9; abundance: -; j_gene: TRBJ2-3; d_gene: -; CDR3nt: TGTGCCAGCAGCTTCACAGATACGCAGTATTTT; CDR3aa: CASSFTDTQYF
v_gene: TRBV7-2; abundance: -; j_gene: TRBJ1-6; d_gene: TRBD1; CDR3nt: TGTGCCAGCAGCTCGGGACAGTATAATTCACCCCTCCACTTT; CDR3aa: CASSSGQYNSPLHF
v_gene: TRBV19; abundance: -; j_gene: TRBJ1-2; d_gene: -; CDR3nt: TGTGCCAGTAGTATTCTTGCCGCTGGAGGGTATGGCTACACCTTC; CDR3aa: CASSILAAGGYGYTF
v_gene: TRBV7-9; abundance: -; j_gene: TRBJ1-5; d_gene: TRBD1; CDR3nt: TGTGCCAGCAGCATCGGGACAGGAGGCAATCAGCCCCAGCATTTT; CDR3aa: CASSIGTGGNQPQHF
v_gene: TRBV6-1; abundance: once; j_gene: TRBJ2-1; d_gene: -; CDR3nt: TGTGCCAGCAGTGATAGGACCGCCGAGCAGTTCTTC; CDR3aa: CASSDRTAEQFF
v_gene: TRBV10-3; abundance: -; j_gene: TRBJ1-1; d_gene: TRBD1; CDR3nt: TGTGCCATCAGTGAGCCGCGGGACAGCGAAAATTTGAACACTGAAGCTTTCTTT; CDR3aa: CAISEPRDSENLNTEAFF
v_gene: TRBV2; abundance: -; j_gene: TRBJ2-5; d_gene: -; CDR3nt: TGTGCCAGCAGTCCCGGACAGCCTCAAGAGACCCAGTACTTC; CDR3aa: CASSPGQPQETQYF
v_gene: TRBV6-1; abundance: few; j_gene: TRBJ1-6; d_gene: TRBD1; CDR3nt: TGTGCCAGCAGTGGGGGACCCGGGACAGGGGATTCACCCCTCCACTTT; CDR3aa: CASSGGPGTGDSPLHF
v_gene: TRBV7-2; abundance: -; j_gene: TRBJ2-5; d_gene: -; CDR3nt: TGTGCCAGCAGCTTAGTTGTAGGGCAGGGAAAGACCCAGTACTTC; CDR3aa: CASSLVVGQGKTQYF
v_gene: TRBV5-1; abundance: -; j_gene: TRBJ2-3; d_gene: TRBD2; CDR3nt: TGCGCCAGCAGCGCAACGGGACTAGCGGGGGGGCCAGCCGATACGCAGTATTTT; CDR3aa: CASSATGLAGGPADTQYF
v_gene: TRBV19; abundance: -; j_gene: TRBJ1-4; d_gene: -; CDR3nt: TGTGCCAGTAGTCGACAGGCCTTGGAGGAAAAACTGTTTTTT; CDR3aa: CASSRQALEEKLFF
v_gene: TRBV3-1/TRBV3-2; abundance: -; j_gene: TRBJ1-5; d_gene: -; CDR3nt: TGTGCCAGCAGCCCACAGGGACGGGTTCAGCCCCAGCATTTT; CDR3aa: CASSPQGRVQPQHF
v_gene: TRBV7-8; abundance: -; j_gene: TRBJ1-4; d_gene: -; CDR3nt: TGTGCCAGCAGCCCAAAGTGGGGTGGGGAAAAACTGTTTTTT; CDR3aa: CASSPKWGGEKLFF
v_gene: TRBV3-1/TRBV3-2; abundance: -; j_gene: TRBJ1-2; d_gene: -; CDR3nt: TGTGCCAGCAGCCAAGAGGGGGCTGGTGGCTACACCTTC; CDR3aa: CASSQEGAGGYTF
v_gene: TRBV19; abundance: -; j_gene: TRBJ1-2; d_gene: -; CDR3nt: TGTGCCAGTCGCGCCTCATATCCGGGAGGCTACACCTTC; CDR3aa: CASRASYPGGYTF
v_gene: TRBV5-8; abundance: -; j_gene: TRBJ1-4; d_gene: -; CDR3nt: TGTGCCAGCAGCGGCTTTGGGGTAGTAGATGAAAAACTGTTTTTT; CDR3aa: CASSGFGVVDEKLFF
v_gene: TRBV7-9; abundance: few; j_gene: TRBJ2-2; d_gene: TRBD2; CDR3nt: TGTGCCAGCAGCTTCGCGGGAGCCGGGGAGCTGTTTTTT; CDR3aa: CASSFAGAGELFF
v_gene: TRBV6-5; abundance: -; j_gene: TRBJ2-2; d_gene: -; CDR3nt: TGTGCCAGCAATACAGGGACCACCGGGGAGCTGTTTTTT; CDR3aa: CASNTGTTGELFF
v_gene: TRBV10-2; abundance: -; j_gene: TRBJ2-6; d_gene: -; CDR3nt: TGCGCCAGCAGTGAGTCCGGGATTTCACCCTCTGGGGCCAACGTCCTGACTTTC; CDR3aa: CASSESGISPSGANVLTF
v_gene: TRBV28; abundance: once; j_gene: TRBJ1-3; d_gene: -; CDR3nt: TGTGCCAGCAGACCGGGACAACTCGGAAACACCATATATTTT; CDR3aa: CASRPGQLGNTIYF
v_gene: TRBV28; abundance: few; j_gene: TRBJ1-2; d_gene: -; CDR3nt: TGTGCCAGCAGTACCAACCCCGCGGGGGGATATGGCTACACCTTC; CDR3aa: CASSTNPAGGYGYTF
v_gene: TRBV28; abundance: -; j_gene: TRBJ1-5; d_gene: TRBD1; CDR3nt: TGTGCCAGCAGGGGGACAGGGTACAATCAGCCCCAGCATTTT; CDR3aa: CASRGTGYNQPQHF